The present TCR beta chain was sequenced within a study of pediatric ulcerative colitis. Study-wide results and limits: Acute severe colitis showed lower rectal diversity from clonal expansions.

This clone has only a few counts. Its antigen is unidentified. Clones were sequenced by immunoSEQ multiplex PCR, and TCRdb holds only the in-frame ones, with some missing. The data show about 22,000 clones, roughly two thirds seen once. Rectal tissue came from one to two pinch biopsies taken at colonoscopy. Looked up from germline, CDR1 is MNHEY and CDR2 is SMNVEV (reference sequence). Trimming cost V 3 bases and J 7 bases, with 18 bases left between them. The CDR3 is made up of 15 amino acids. The receptor's source is a boy aged 5-17 years with severe ulcerative colitis. Source material: gut tissue. V usage is TRBV27 and J usage is TRBJ1-2; tentative D call: TRBD1 (5 bases). CDR3 nucleotide sequence: TGTGCCAGCAGTTTGAAGGGGATCGCAGGGATTGGCTACACCTTC. It yields the protein CASSLKGIAGIGYTF.